The clone carrying this T cell receptor beta chain has only one observation. This sample stems from a study of blood T cell repertoires in COVID-19. Study overall: Some COVID-19 samples were acute and others convalescent; all came from the United States, Italy and Spain.

Clones were sequenced by immunoSEQ multiplex PCR, and TCRdb holds only the in-frame ones, with some missing. This sample has 90,000 to 150,000 clones, with about two thirds found just once. CDR1 is SGHRS, CDR2 YFSETQ, per germline. The ends were cut back, 4 bases at V and 5 bases at J, with 15 bases in the middle. The CDR3 runs 14 residues. V and J are TRBV5-1 and TRBJ1-1; the D is unclear. The clonotype was recovered from a human donor with acute or convalescent COVID-19. The donor label of this sample is uncertain. Sample: peripheral blood. CDR3 nucleotides: TGCGCCAGCAGCCCCCTGGCGGGGAGGACTGAAGCTTTCTTT. It encodes CASSPLAGRTEAFF.